The text below deals with one T cell receptor beta chain. These data come from a study of cytomegalovirus exposure and HLA in healthy donors. Overall study context: Researchers found that about 84% of over 350 genotyped donors fell within the Caucasian-associated ancestry cluster.

Primers for the PCR totalled 60 Vbeta and 13 Jbeta. Sequencing was performed with immunoSEQ multiplex PCR; in TCRdb, only in-frame clones are kept and a portion is missing. The sample lists about 140,000 clones, approximately 79% seen once, with less than 1.1% in the top ten. Trimming took off 6 bases at V and 6 bases at J, with 11 bases between the two ends. The germline gives CDR1 SGHTA, CDR2 FQGNSA. The CDR3 consists of 13 residues. This clonotype originated in a male donor in good health and CMV-seronegative. Source material: PBMCs. This chain connects TRBV7-2 to TRBJ2-2, with D possibly being TRBD1 (5 bases). The CDR3 loop reads CASRGLGSGELFF. The CDR3 coding sequence is TGTGCCAGCAGGGGGCTAGGGTCCGGGGAGCTGTTTTTT.